A single sample gave rise to the 4 T cell receptor beta chains below, sequenced in a study of cytomegalovirus exposure and HLA in healthy donors. PCR employed 60 Vbeta and 13 Jbeta primers. The assay was immunoSEQ multiplex PCR, and TCRdb's table has in-frame clones only and misses some. Altogether roughly 68,000 clones are present, roughly 80% being singletons, with the ten largest covering about 7.4%. The sequenced material came from PBMCs. The receptor set was obtained from a woman in her 30s in good health and CMV-seropositive.

The chain combines TRBV11-1 with TRBJ2-3; 8 bases agree with TRBD2. This CDR3 is 16 amino acids long. Trimming removed 1 base from V and 2 bases from J; junction bases left unmatched: 5. The germline gives CDR1 SGHAT, CDR2 FQDESV (reference sequence). In nucleotides, the CDR3 is TGTGCCAGCAGCTTAGATACTAGCGGCCCCACAGATACGCAGTATTTT. It codes for CASSLDTSGPTDTQYF. Using reference TRBV11-1 and TRBJ2-3 for the parts outside the CDR3, the full variable domain is EAEVAQSPRYKITEKSQAVAFWCDPISGHATLYWYRQILGQGPELLVQFQDESVVDDSQLPKDRFSAERLKGVDSTLKIQPAELGDSAMYLCASSLDTSGPTDTQYFGPGTRLTVL.

This clone was picked up one time. The CDR3 DNA sequence: TGTGCCAGCAGCTTCTCCGGGGTTGCGATAGAAGCTTTCTTT. This translates into CASSFSGVAIEAFF. The chain carries TRBV5-4 and TRBJ1-1, with unresolved D. The germline V and J ends were trimmed by 2 bases and 8 bases, with 16 bases remaining between them. CDR1 and CDR2 (germline): SGHNT, YYREEE (reference sequence). The CDR3 runs 14 residues.

The chain recombines TRBV11-1 with TRBJ2-5; 9 nucleotides align to TRBD1. This CDR3 comprises 13 residues. With 5 bases clipped from V and 5 bases from J, the junction kept 3 bases outside the gene matches. The germline gives CDR1 SGHAT, CDR2 FQDESV (reference sequence). The CDR3 DNA sequence: TGTGCCAGCAGCAAGGGGACAGGGGAGACCCAGTACTTC. This translates into CASSKGTGETQYF. Drawing the rest from reference TRBV11-1 and TRBJ2-5, the complete variable domain is EAEVAQSPRYKITEKSQAVAFWCDPISGHATLYWYRQILGQGPELLVQFQDESVVDDSQLPKDRFSAERLKGVDSTLKIQPAELGDSAMYLCASSKGTGETQYFGPGTRLLVL.

This clone occurred a few times. This chain joins TRBV5-4 and TRBJ2-1, with D maybe TRBD1 (6 bases). The V and J ends lost 3 bases and 3 bases respectively, with 16 bases between them. There are 16 residues in the CDR3. The germline V gene encodes CDR1 SGHNT and CDR2 YYREEE (reference sequence). The CDR3 region has the DNA TGTGCCAGCAGCTCCCCGTGGGGGCTTGACTACAATGAGCAGTTCTTC. Protein product: CASSSPWGLDYNEQFF.